Given below is one T cell receptor (beta chain) in context. The antigen is unknown. The sample belongs to a study of shared clonotypes between healthy human individuals. Overall study results and limits: With few donors, the genetic and exposure-history diversity represented was limited.

Clones were sequenced by immunoSEQ multiplex PCR, and TCRdb holds only the in-frame ones, with some missing. The table shows under 1 million clones, with about 96% occurring only once. Cells designated naive CD8 were CD45RO-negative and were positively selected for CCR7, with terminally differentiated effector memory CD45RA+ cells excluded. Adult Caucasians living in Nashville, Tennessee made up all of the donors. The germline CDR1 and CDR2 sequences are SGDLS and YYNGEE. The ends were cut back, 6 bases at V and 3 bases at J, with 18 bases in the middle. The CDR3 contains 15 residues. The V and J genes are TRBV9 and TRBJ2-5, with unresolved D. Sequenced sample: naive CD8+ T cells sorted from blood. The TCR originated in a man aged 25 to 45 in good health. The CDR3 sequence: CASTPMGLGEETQYF. The CDR3 nucleotides read TGTGCCAGCACCCCAATGGGGTTAGGTGAAGAGACCCAGTACTTC.